This note documents a single T cell receptor beta chain sequence. This sample is part of a study of blood T cell repertoires in COVID-19. J was trimmed by 3 bases and V by 2 bases; bases with no gene match: 7. The germline CDR1 and CDR2 sequences are GTSNPN and SVGIG (reference sequence). This CDR3 has 14 residues. Profiled with immunoSEQ multiplex PCR; TCRdb holds only in-frame clones, not every one. The sample holds roughly 68,000 clones, about 91% seen once. Sequencing input: peripheral blood. The J gene is TRBJ2-7, the V gene TRBV30; 7 nucleotides match TRBD1. The receptor was derived from a woman aged 70 to 79 with acute or convalescent COVID-19. CDR3 region: CAWSLGTANYEQYF. The DNA for the CDR3 is TGTGCCTGGAGTCTCGGGACAGCCAACTACGAGCAGTACTTC.